Reported below is one TCR beta chain. Autoimmune disease history or systemic immunosuppression barred patients. Sequencing used immunoSEQ multiplex PCR; TCRdb keeps in-frame clones, though not all of them. The sample comprises about 37,000 clones, about nine tenths of which are singletons, and 30% to 35% rests with the top ten. This sample stems from a study of OX40 agonist ivuxolimab in advanced cancers. Overall study context: Allowance was made for prior anti-PD-1, anti-PD-L1 or anti-CTLA-4 therapy, and 40% had some.

The CDR3 has 17 amino acids. Between the trimmed V and J ends, which lost 4 bases and 3 bases, there was a span of 23 bases. Germline CDR1 and CDR2: SGHKS and YYEKEE (reference sequence). Sample: CD4+ or CD8+ T cells sorted from blood, taken in a trial of the OX40 agonist ivuxolimab. The TCR originated in an adult with an advanced solid tumor such as melanoma, head and neck, liver or kidney cancer. V is TRBV5-5 and J is TRBJ2-7; possible D gene TRBD2, 6 bases. The CDR3 sequence: CASSQYGPTGRSYEQYF. Written as DNA, the CDR3 is TGTGCCAGCAGCCAATATGGACCTACCGGGAGAAGCTACGAGCAGTACTTC.